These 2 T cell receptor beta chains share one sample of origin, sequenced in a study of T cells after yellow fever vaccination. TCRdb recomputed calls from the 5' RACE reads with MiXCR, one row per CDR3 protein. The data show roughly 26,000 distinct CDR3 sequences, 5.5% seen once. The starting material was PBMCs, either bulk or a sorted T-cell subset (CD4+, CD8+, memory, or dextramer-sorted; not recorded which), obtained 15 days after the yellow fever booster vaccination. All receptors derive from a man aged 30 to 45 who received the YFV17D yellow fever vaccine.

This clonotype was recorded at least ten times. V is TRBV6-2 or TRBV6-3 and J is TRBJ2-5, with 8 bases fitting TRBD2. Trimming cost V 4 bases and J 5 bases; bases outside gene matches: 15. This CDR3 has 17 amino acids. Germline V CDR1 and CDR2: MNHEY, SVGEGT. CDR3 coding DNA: TGTGCCAGCAGTTCTTTGACGGGGAGCGGGAGAGGCGAGACCCAGTACTTC. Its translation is CASSSLTGSGRGETQYF.

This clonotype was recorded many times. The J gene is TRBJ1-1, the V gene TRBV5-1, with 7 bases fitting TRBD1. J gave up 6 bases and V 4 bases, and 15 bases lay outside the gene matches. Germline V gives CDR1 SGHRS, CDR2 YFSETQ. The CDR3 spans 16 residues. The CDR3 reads CASSADLQGLGSEAFF. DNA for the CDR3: TGCGCCAGCAGCGCAGACCTACAGGGGCTGGGGTCTGAAGCTTTCTTT.